Following are 19 T cell receptor beta chains from one sample sequenced in a study of patients and donors after allogeneic stem cell transplantation (dated by TCRdb to 2020 to 2021). The library was prepared using RT-PCR. Sequenced using a NextSeq 550. TCRdb passed the public sequencing reads through fastp at Q25 and MiXCR, retaining productive beta sequences. All rows with the same CDR3 protein become a single entry with the most common DNA and genes. The sample table lists some 150,000 distinct CDR3 sequences, roughly two fifths of them with a count of one. Of the sample, about 50% is held by the ten largest clones. Sequencing used blood, either unsorted or a sorted T cell fraction (not recorded which). The receptors stem from a human donor who was either an allogeneic HSCT recipient or a stem cell or donor lymphocyte infusion donor (not recorded which). It is not recorded whose cells these are; they may come from a transplant donor.

This clonotype has only a few counts. This chain links TRBV28 with TRBJ1-6; no clear D gene. The V end lost 2 bases, the J end lost 11 bases, and 13 bases lay between the germline ends. The CDR3 length is 14 residues. The germline V gene has CDR1 MDHEN and CDR2 SYDVKM. CDR3 loop: CASSLQIPTTPLHF. The CDR3 nucleotides read TGTGCCAGCAGTTTACAGATTCCGACGACACCCCTCCACTTT.

This clonotype has a count of ten or more. The genes are TRBV20-1 and TRBJ1-4; no clear D. Between the trimmed V and J ends, which lost 7 bases and 9 bases, there was a span of 18 bases. The CDR3 length is 13 residues. The germline V gene has CDR1 DFQATT and CDR2 SNEGSKA (reference sequence). CDR3 in amino acids: CSVPPRGSQKLFF. CDR3 coding DNA: TGCAGTGTTCCCCCGAGAGGCTCTCAAAAACTGTTTTTT.

This chain joins TRBV7-9 and TRBJ1-2; possibly TRBD1 for D (5 bases). The CDR3 is 16 amino acids. V lost 5 bases and J 0 bases, leaving 16 bases between the germline ends. The germline CDR1 and CDR2 sequences are SEHNR and FQNEAQ (reference sequence). In DNA form, the CDR3 reads TGTGCCAGCAGCGGGGTGGGACCTCCCACTAACTATGGCTACACCTTC. Its translation: CASSGVGPPTNYGYTF.

This chain uses TRBV20-1 with TRBJ1-2; D is unresolved. Germline lookup yields CDR1 DFQATT and CDR2 SNEGSKA (reference sequence). The V gene lost 0 bases and the J gene lost 4 bases, with 9 bases spanning the gap. The CDR3 has 13 residues. The CDR3 region has the DNA TGCAGTGCTAGAGATTTGGGAGGCTATGGCTACACCTTC. This translates into CSARDLGGYGYTF.

The chain joins TRBV4-2 to TRBJ2-3; D possibly matches TRBD1 or TRBD2 (5 bases each). Trimming took 0 bases from V and 3 from J, leaving 10 bases between them. The germline CDR1 and CDR2 sequences are LGHNA and YNFKEQ. The CDR3 consists of 15 residues. This CDR3 is CASSQDWGSTDTQYF. The CDR3 region has the DNA TGTGCCAGCAGCCAAGATTGGGGGTCTACAGATACGCAGTATTTT.

This clonotype was detected a few times. The chain combines TRBV27 with TRBJ2-3; unclear D gene. Trimming took 4 bases from V and 0 from J, leaving 5 bases between them. Per the germline V gene, CDR1 is MNHEY and CDR2 is SMNVEV (reference sequence). The CDR3 loop spans 13 amino acids. CDR3 amino acids: CASSWASTDTQYF. Written as DNA, the CDR3 is TGTGCCAGCAGTTGGGCTAGCACAGATACGCAGTATTTT.

This clonotype turned up a few times. The chain employs TRBV27 and TRBJ1-1; D perhaps matches TRBD1 (5 bases). Trimming removed 0 bases at V and 11 bases at J, with 13 bases between. CDR3 length equals 13 residues. Germline-derived CDR1 and CDR2 are MNHEY and SMNVEV (reference sequence). CDR3 DNA sequence: TGTGCCAGCAGTTTATCGATTGGGGCCGGGGCTTTCTTT. It is translated as CASSLSIGAGAFF.

The chain combines TRBV9 with TRBJ2-2; D remains ambiguous. V lost 0 bases to trimming and J lost 6 bases, with 6 bases between them. CDR3 size: 13 residues. In germline, CDR1 is SGDLS, CDR2 YYNGEE. CDR3 coding DNA: TGTGCCAGCAGCGTAGTGCCGGCCGGGGAGCTGTTTTTT. This sequence encodes CASSVVPAGELFF.

V and J are TRBV28 and TRBJ1-1, with D unclear. CDR1 MDHEN and CDR2 SYDVKM come from the germline V gene. There are 13 residues in the CDR3. The germline V and J ends were trimmed by 2 bases and 5 bases, with 9 bases remaining between them. This CDR3 reads CASSLGSRTEAFF. The CDR3 DNA follows: TGTGCCAGCAGTTTAGGGTCGAGGACTGAAGCTTTCTTT.

The chain carries TRBV7-2 and TRBJ2-6; TRBD2 matches at 9 bases. The CDR3 length is 18 residues. Germline V gene lookup returns CDR1 SGHTA and CDR2 FQGNSA. The ends lost 4 bases at V and 2 bases at J; junction bases unmatched: 9. Written as DNA, the CDR3 is TGTGCCAGCAGCTCCCCTAGCGGGACTGACGCTGGGGCCAACGTCCTGACTTTC. It is translated as CASSSPSGTDAGANVLTF.

The sample holds a few counts of this clonotype. The chain joins TRBV29-1 to TRBJ1-3; the match to TRBD1 covers 7 bases. This CDR3 contains 15 residues. Germline lookup yields CDR1 SQVTM and CDR2 ANQGSEA. The junction had 8 bases not matched to a gene; V was cut back by 4 bases and J by 2 bases. This CDR3 reads CSVGQGEEAGNTIYF. The DNA of the CDR3 is TGCAGCGTTGGACAGGGAGAAGAGGCTGGAAACACCATATATTTT.

This chain uses TRBV15 with TRBJ1-5; 7 bases are shared with TRBD1. V gave up 4 bases and J gave up 6 bases; unmatched junction bases: 6. This CDR3 contains 14 residues. Germline V gene data show CDR1 as LNHNV and CDR2 as YYDKDF (reference sequence). In nucleotides, the CDR3 is TGTGCCACCAGCAAAGACAGGGTATCTCAGCCCCAGCATTTT. Protein product: CATSKDRVSQPQHF.

The chain combines TRBV7-6 with TRBJ1-1, with D perhaps TRBD1 (6 bases). Germline V gene sequence: CDR1 SGHVS, CDR2 FNYEAQ. Deletions cut 1 base from V and 6 bases from J, with 15 bases between. The CDR3 runs 15 residues. The CDR3 spells CASSLEQGGPPEAFF. The CDR3 DNA reads as TGTGCCAGCAGCTTAGAACAGGGAGGTCCGCCTGAAGCTTTCTTT.

This sequence joins TRBV7-9 and TRBJ2-5; 11 nucleotides align to TRBD2. In germline, CDR1 is SEHNR, CDR2 FQNEAQ (reference sequence). This CDR3 spans 16 amino acids. Trimming at V came to 6 bases and at J to 3 bases, leaving 9 bases not matched to a gene. The CDR3 nucleotides read TGTGCCAGCAGTCCTGTCACTAGCGGGGGAGAAGAGACCCAGTACTTC. This codes for CASSPVTSGGEETQYF.

This clonotype appeared a few times. The chain employs TRBV12-3 or TRBV12-4 and TRBJ1-4; 8 bases fit TRBD1. The V and J ends lost 5 bases and 5 bases, in that order; junction bases with no gene match: 7. CDR3 length: 15 residues. The CDR3 sequence: CASSPPGGSNEKLFF. CDR3 in DNA: TGTGCCAGCAGTCCCCCAGGGGGCTCGAATGAAAAACTGTTTTTT.

The chain uses TRBV12-3 or TRBV12-4 and TRBJ2-2; D possibly matches TRBD1 or TRBD2 (6 bases each). Trimming took 3 bases from V and 6 from J, leaving 17 bases between them. The CDR3 is 16 amino acids. The CDR3: CASSFRGPANAGELFF. The CDR3 nucleotides read TGTGCCAGCAGTTTCCGGGGGCCGGCAAACGCCGGGGAGCTGTTTTTT.

The chain joins TRBV13 to TRBJ1-6; D is possibly TRBD1 (5 bases). Trimming took 1 base from V and 0 from J, leaving 13 bases between them. This CDR3 contains 18 residues. The germline V gene has CDR1 PRHDT and CDR2 FYEKMQ (reference sequence). The CDR3: CASSLAPTGPSYNSPLHF. As DNA, the CDR3 is TGTGCCAGCAGCTTAGCTCCCACAGGCCCCTCCTATAATTCACCCCTCCACTTT.

V gene TRBV20-1 combines with J gene TRBJ2-1; D could derive from TRBD1 or TRBD2 (6 bases each). V was pared by 0 bases and J by 3 bases, with 15 bases between. The CDR3 is 16 residues long. Germline assignment: CDR1 DFQATT and CDR2 SNEGSKA (reference sequence). The CDR3 DNA follows: TGCAGTGCTAGAGATCAAGGGGGGCCATACTACAATGAGCAGTTCTTC. It encodes CSARDQGGPYYNEQFF.

This clonotype is a singleton in its sample. The chain couples TRBV6-5 to TRBJ2-5; the D gene is possibly TRBD2 (5 bases). Germline loops: CDR1 MNHEY, CDR2 SVGAGI. The V end lost 8 bases, the J end lost 6 bases, and 10 bases lay between the germline ends. The CDR3 sequence is 11 residues long. The CDR3 nucleotides read TGTGCCAGCGGTCGGGATCAGACCCAGTACTTC. Its protein product is CASGRDQTQYF.